The T cell receptor beta chain described here comes from a study of tissue T cells after allogeneic stem cell transplantation. CDR3 length equals 15 residues. V lost 4 bases to trimming and J lost 0 bases, with 11 bases between them. The germline CDR1 and CDR2 sequences are KGHPV and FQNQEV (reference sequence). Here immunoSEQ multiplex PCR was the method, and the copy in TCRdb shows in-frame clones only, minus some. The sample includes some 3,200 clones, 55% seen only once; the top ten take roughly 4.4%. On this clone: Mouse germline and gene names are used. Sequencing ends 1 residue short of the CDR3 end; the germline J gene provides the rest.

Time point noted: mouse harvest day 7 after allogeneic transplant. Each mouse received 10^7 T-cell-depleted marrow cells plus 10^6 splenic CD5+ T cells by tail vein. The source of this sequence is a female BALB/c mouse given C57BL/6 T cells with graft-versus-host disease after an allogeneic hematopoietic cell transplant. Sequencing was carried out using gut tissue. The genes are TRBV26 and TRBJ2-3; D is uncertain. This CDR3 reads CASSRAGSSAETLYF. CDR3 DNA, as far as it was read: TGTGCCAGCAGTCGGGCGGGGTCTAGTGCAGAAACGCTGTAT.